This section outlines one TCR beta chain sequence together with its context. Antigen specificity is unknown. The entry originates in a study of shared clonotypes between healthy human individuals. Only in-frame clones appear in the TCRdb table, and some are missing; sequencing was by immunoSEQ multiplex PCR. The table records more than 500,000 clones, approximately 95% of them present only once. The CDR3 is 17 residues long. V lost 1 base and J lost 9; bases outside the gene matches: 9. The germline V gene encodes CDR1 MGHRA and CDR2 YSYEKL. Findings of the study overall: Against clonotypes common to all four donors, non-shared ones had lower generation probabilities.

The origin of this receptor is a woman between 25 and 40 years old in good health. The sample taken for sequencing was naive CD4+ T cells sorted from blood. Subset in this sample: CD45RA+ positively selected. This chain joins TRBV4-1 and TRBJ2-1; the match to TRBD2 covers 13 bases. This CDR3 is CASSQVHRTSGSIEQFF. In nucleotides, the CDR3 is TGCGCCAGCAGCCAAGTTCATCGGACTAGCGGGAGCATTGAGCAGTTCTTC.